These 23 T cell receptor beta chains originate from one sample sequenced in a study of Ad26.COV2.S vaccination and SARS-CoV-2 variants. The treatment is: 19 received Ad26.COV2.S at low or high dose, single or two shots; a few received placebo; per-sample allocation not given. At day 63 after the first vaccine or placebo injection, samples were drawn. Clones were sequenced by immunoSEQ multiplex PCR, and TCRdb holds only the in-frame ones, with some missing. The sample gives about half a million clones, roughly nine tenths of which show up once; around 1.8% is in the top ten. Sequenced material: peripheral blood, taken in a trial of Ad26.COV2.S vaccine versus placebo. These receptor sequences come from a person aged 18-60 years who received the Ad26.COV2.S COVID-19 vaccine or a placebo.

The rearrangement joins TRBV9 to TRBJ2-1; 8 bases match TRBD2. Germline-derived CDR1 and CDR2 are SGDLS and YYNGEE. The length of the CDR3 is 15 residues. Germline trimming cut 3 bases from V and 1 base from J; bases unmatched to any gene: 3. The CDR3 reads CASSEREGSYNEQFF. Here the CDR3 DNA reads TGTGCCAGCAGCGAACGGGAGGGATCCTACAATGAGCAGTTCTTC.

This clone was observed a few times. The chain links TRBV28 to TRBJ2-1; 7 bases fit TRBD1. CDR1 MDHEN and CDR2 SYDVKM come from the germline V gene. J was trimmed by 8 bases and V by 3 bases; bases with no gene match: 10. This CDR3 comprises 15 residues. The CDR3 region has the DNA TGTGCCAGCAGTTTTACCGGGACAGTCCAACATGAGCAGTTCTTC. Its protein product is CASSFTGTVQHEQFF.

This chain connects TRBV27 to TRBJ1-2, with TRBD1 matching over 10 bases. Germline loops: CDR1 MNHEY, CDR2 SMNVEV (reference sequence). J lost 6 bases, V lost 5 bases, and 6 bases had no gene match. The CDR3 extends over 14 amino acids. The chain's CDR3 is CASSKDRGDNGYTF. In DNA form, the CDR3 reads TGTGCCAGCAGTAAGGACAGGGGGGATAATGGCTACACCTTC.

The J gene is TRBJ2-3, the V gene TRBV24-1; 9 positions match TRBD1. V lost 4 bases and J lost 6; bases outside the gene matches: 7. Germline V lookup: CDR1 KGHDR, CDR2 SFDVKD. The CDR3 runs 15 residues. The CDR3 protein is CATSDPTGGVDTQYF. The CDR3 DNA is TGTGCCACCAGTGACCCGACAGGGGGTGTGGATACGCAGTATTTT.

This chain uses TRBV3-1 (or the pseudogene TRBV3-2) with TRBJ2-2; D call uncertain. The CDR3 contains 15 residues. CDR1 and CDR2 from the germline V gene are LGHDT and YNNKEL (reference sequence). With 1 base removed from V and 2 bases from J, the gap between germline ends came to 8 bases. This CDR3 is CASSQGLGNTGELFF. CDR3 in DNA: TGTGCCAGCAGCCAAGGACTGGGTAACACCGGGGAGCTGTTTTTT.

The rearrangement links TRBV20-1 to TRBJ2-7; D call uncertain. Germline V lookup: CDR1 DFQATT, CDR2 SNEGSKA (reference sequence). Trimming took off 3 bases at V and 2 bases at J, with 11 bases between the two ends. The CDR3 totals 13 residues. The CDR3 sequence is CSASLGSAYEQYF. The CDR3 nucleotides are TGCAGTGCTAGTCTAGGCTCGGCCTACGAGCAGTACTTC.

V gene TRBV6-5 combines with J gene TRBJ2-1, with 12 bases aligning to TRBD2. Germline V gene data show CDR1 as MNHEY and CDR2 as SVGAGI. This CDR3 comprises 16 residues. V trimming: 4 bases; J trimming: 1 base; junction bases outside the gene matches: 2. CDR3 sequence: CASSSGLAGSYNEQFF. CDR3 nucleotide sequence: TGTGCCAGCAGTTCTGGACTAGCGGGATCCTACAATGAGCAGTTCTTC.

The CDR3 DNA follows: TGTGCCTGGAGTGTACGTCACCTCAACACTGAAGCTTTCTTT. This translates into CAWSVRHLNTEAFF. V gene TRBV30 combines with J gene TRBJ1-1; D gene ambiguous. The CDR3 is made up of 14 amino acids. The V end was cut by 0 bases, the J end by 2 bases, with 10 bases between. Per the germline V gene, CDR1 is GTSNPN and CDR2 is SVGIG (reference sequence).

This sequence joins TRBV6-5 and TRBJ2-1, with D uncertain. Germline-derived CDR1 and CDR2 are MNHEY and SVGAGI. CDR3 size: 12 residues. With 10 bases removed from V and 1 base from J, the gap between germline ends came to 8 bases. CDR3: CATKGSYNEQFF. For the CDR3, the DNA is TGTGCCACCAAAGGTTCCTACAATGAGCAGTTCTTC.

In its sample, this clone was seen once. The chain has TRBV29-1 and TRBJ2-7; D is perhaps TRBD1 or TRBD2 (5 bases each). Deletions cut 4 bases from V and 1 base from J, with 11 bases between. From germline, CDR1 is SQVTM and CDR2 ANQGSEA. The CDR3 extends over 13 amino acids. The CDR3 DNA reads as TGCAGCGTTGTTGAGGGGTTTTCCTACGAGCAGTACTTC. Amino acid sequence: CSVVEGFSYEQYF.

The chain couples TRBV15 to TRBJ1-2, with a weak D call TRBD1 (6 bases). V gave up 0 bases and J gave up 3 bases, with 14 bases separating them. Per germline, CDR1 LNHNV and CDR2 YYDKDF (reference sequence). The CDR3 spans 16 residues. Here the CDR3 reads CATSRDAGVGYYGYTF. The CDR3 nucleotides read TGTGCCACCAGCAGAGACGCAGGGGTCGGCTACTATGGCTACACCTTC. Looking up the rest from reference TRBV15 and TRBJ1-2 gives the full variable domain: DAMVIQNPRYQVTQFGKPVTLSCSQTLNHNVMYWYQQKSSQAPKLLFHYYDKDFNNEADTPDNFQSRRPNTSFCFLDIRSPGLGDTAMYLCATSRDAGVGYYGYTFGSGTRLTVV.

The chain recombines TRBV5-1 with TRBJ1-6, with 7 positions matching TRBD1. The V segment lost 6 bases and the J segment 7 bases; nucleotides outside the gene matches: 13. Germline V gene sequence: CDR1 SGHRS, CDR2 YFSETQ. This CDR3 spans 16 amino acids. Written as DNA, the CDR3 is TGCGCCAGCACCTCGTCCCTGACAGGGAAGAATTCACCCCTCCACTTT. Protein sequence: CASTSSLTGKNSPLHF.

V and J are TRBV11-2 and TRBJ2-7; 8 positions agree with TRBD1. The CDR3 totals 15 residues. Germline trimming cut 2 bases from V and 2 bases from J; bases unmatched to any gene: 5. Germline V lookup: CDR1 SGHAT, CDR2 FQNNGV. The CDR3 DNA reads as TGTGCCAGCAGCTTATGGGGACAGGACGCCTACGAGCAGTACTTC. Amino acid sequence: CASSLWGQDAYEQYF.

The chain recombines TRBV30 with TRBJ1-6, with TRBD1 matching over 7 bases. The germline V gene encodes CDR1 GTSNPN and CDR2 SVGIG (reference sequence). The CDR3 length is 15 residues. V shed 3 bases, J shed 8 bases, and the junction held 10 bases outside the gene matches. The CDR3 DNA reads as TGTGCCTGGAGAGGTAGGGACAGCAGATATTCACCCCTCCACTTT. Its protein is CAWRGRDSRYSPLHF.

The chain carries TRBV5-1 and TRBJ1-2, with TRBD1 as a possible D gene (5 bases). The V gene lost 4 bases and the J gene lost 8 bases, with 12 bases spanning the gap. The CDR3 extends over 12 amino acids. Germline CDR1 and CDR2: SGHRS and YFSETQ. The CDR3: CASSLGTVGYTF. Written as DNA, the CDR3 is TGCGCCAGCAGCCTCGGGACTGTAGGCTACACCTTC.

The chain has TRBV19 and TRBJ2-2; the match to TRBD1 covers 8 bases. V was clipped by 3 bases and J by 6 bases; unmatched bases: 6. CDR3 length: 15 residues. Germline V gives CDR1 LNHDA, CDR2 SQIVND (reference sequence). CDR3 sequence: CASSIGTGSAGELFF. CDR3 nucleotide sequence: TGTGCCAGTAGTATCGGGACAGGCTCGGCCGGGGAGCTGTTTTTT. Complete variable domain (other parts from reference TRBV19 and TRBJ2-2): DGGITQSPKYLFRKEGQNVTLSCEQNLNHDAMYWYRQDPGQGLRLIYYSQIVNDFQKGDIAEGYSVSREKKESFPLTVTSAQKNPTAFYLCASSIGTGSAGELFFGEGSRLTVL.

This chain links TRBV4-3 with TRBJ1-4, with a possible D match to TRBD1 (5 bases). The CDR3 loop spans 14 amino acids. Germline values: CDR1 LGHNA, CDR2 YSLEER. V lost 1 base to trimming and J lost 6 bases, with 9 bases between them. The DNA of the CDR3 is TGCGCCAGCAGCCAAGCCGGGGCTCATGAAAAACTGTTTTTT. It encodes CASSQAGAHEKLFF.

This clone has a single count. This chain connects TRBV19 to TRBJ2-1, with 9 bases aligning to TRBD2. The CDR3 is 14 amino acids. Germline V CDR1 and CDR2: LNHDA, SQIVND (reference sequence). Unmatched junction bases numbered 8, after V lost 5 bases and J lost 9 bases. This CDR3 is CASSSSGRSREQFF. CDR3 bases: TGTGCCAGTAGTTCAAGCGGGAGGTCTCGTGAGCAGTTCTTC.

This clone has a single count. CDR3 in amino acids: CASSLDGGRARDTQYF. In nucleotides, the CDR3 is TGTGCCAGCAGCTTAGACGGCGGGAGGGCCCGGGATACGCAGTATTTT. The V call is TRBV13, the J call TRBJ2-3, with 9 bases matching TRBD2. Losses at the gene ends were 1 base for V and 6 bases for J; bases not matched to a gene: 8. In germline, CDR1 is PRHDT, CDR2 FYEKMQ (reference sequence). The CDR3 spans 16 residues.

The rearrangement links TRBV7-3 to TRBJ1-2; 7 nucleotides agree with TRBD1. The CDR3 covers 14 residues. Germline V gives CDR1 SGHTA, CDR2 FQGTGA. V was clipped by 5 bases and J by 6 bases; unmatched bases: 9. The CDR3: CASSQTGVGNGYTF. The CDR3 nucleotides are TGTGCCAGCAGCCAAACAGGGGTAGGTAATGGCTACACCTTC.

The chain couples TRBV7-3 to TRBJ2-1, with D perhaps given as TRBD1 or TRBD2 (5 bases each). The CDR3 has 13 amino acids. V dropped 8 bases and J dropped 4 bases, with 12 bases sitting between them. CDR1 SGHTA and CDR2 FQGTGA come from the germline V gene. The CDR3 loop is CASGGRGYNEQFF. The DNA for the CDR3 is TGTGCCAGCGGGGGAAGGGGTTACAATGAGCAGTTCTTC.

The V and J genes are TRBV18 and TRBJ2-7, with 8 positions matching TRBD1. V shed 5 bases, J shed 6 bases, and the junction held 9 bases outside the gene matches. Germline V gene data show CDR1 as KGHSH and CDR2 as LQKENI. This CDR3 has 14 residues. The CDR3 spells CASSWDRLRAEQYF. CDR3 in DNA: TGTGCCAGCTCATGGGACAGGCTTAGGGCCGAGCAGTACTTC.

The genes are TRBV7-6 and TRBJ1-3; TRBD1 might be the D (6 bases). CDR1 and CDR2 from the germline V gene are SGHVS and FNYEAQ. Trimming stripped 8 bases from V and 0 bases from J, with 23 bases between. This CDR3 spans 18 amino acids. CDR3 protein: CASGPRTGTGASGNTIYF. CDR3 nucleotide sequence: TGTGCCAGCGGGCCCAGGACGGGAACGGGGGCCTCTGGAAACACCATATATTTT.